These 21 T cell receptor beta chains share one sample of origin, sequenced in a study of T cell clonality in common variable immunodeficiency. This table comes from immunoSEQ multiplex PCR, and its TCRdb copy is limited to in-frame clones, with some not included. Altogether about 52,000 clones were found in the sample, and no singletons occur. Sequenced sample: peripheral blood mononuclear cells. The receptor source for this set is a person aged 18 to 69 in good health.

As regards this clone: The read gets to within 3 residues of the CDR3 end, and the germline J gene fills in the rest. This chain joins TRBV20-1 and TRBJ2-1; 7 bases fit TRBD2. The CDR3 spans 13 residues. The V and J ends lost 0 bases and 9 bases, in that order; junction bases with no gene match: 5. The germline V gene has CDR1 DFQATT and CDR2 SNEGSKA (reference sequence). Partial CDR3 DNA: TGCAGTGCTAGAGATGGGGGGGTTGCTGAG. Translated, it gives CSARDGGVAE. The complete CDR3 sequence is CSARDGGVAEQFF.

At least ten counts were recorded for this clone. The read gets to within 3 residues of the CDR3 end, and the germline J gene fills in the rest. This chain links TRBV5-1 with TRBJ2-1; a weak D match, TRBD2 (5 bases). Germline-derived CDR1 and CDR2 are SGHRS and YFSETQ. The germline V and J ends were trimmed by 4 bases and 5 bases, with 25 bases remaining between them. The CDR3 sequence is 18 residues long. This chain's CDR3 is CASSPSPRRVATNNEQFF. CDR3 DNA, as far as it was read: TGCGCCAGCAGCCCCTCCCCTCGGCGGGTAGCGACCAACAATGAG.

Note on this clone: Read sequence stops 3 residues before the CDR3 end, and the germline J gene provides the missing end. The genes are TRBV5-1 and TRBJ2-1; D may be TRBD1 (6 bases). The CDR3 is 18 amino acids. Trimming shortened V by 1 base and J by 2 bases, and 19 bases separated the two germline ends. Germline-derived CDR1 and CDR2 are SGHRS and YFSETQ. The part of the CDR3 DNA that was read is TGCGCCAGCAGCTTGAAGGACGTGTCTGGGGGCCCCTACAATGAG. This codes for CASSLKDVSGGPYNE. The full CDR3 is CASSLKDVSGGPYNEQFF.

This clone was seen at least ten times. The read halts 3 residues ahead of the CDR3 end, with the missing end drawn from the germline J gene. The chain uses TRBV30 and TRBJ1-3; TRBD1 aligns across 7 bases. Per germline, CDR1 GTSNPN and CDR2 SVGIG (reference sequence). The CDR3 totals 17 residues. V shed 1 base and J 4 bases; nucleotides not matched to a gene: 13. CDR3 loop: CAWSAAGGGDGGNTIYF. The sequenced CDR3 bases are TGTGCCTGGAGTGCCGCGGGAGGGGGCGACGGAGGAAACACC.

This clone was detected only a few times. The CDR3 goes on 3 residues after the read ends, and that part is filled in from the germline J gene. The chain carries TRBV7-3 and TRBJ2-2; 9 bases fit TRBD1. The CDR3 runs to 15 residues. Unmatched junction bases numbered 5, after V lost 4 bases and J lost 5 bases. Germline CDR1 reads SGHTA; CDR2 reads FQGTGA. The CDR3 DNA, read in part, is TGTGCCAGCAGCTCGGGACAGGGTGAGACCGGGGAG. Protein: CASSSGQGETGE. The CDR3, in full, reads CASSSGQGETGELFF.

This clone showed up many times. The CDR3 end lies 3 residues beyond the end of the read and is filled in from the germline J gene. The chain carries TRBV6-1 and TRBJ1-1; D perhaps matches TRBD1 (5 bases). The CDR3 contains 12 residues. The germline V gene encodes CDR1 MNHNS and CDR2 SASEGT. CDR3 bases read: TGTGCCAGCAGTGATTGGGAGGGGAAA. Protein sequence: CASSDWEGK. The full CDR3 protein is CASSDWEGKAFF.

Many counts were recorded for this clone. Read sequence stops 3 residues before the CDR3 end, and the germline J gene provides the missing end. V gene TRBV20-1 combines with J gene TRBJ1-3; 12 nucleotides line up with TRBD1. Germline trimming cut 3 bases from V and 3 bases from J; bases unmatched to any gene: 15. The CDR3 is made up of 19 amino acids. Per the germline V gene, CDR1 is DFQATT and CDR2 is SNEGSKA (reference sequence). CDR3 DNA, as far as it was read: TGCAGTGCTAGCCGCAGACATAGGGACAGGGGGCAAGGTGGAAACACC. This codes for CSASRRHRDRGQGGNT. The CDR3 as a whole reads CSASRRHRDRGQGGNTIYF.

This clone occurred a few times. The CDR3 end falls 3 residues outside the read, so it is completed with the germline J gene. This sequence joins TRBV6-1 and TRBJ1-2; the match to TRBD1 covers 9 bases. The CDR3 covers 16 residues. Per the germline V gene, CDR1 is MNHNS and CDR2 is SASEGT. Partial CDR3 DNA: TGTGCCAGCAGTGAAGAGGGAGGACAGGGGAACTACGAC. This gives the protein CASSEEGGQGNYD. The full CDR3 is CASSEEGGQGNYDYTF.

In its sample, this clone was seen many times. The read is 3 residues too short to cover the CDR3 end, so that end is filled in from the germline J gene. The chain joins TRBV7-3 to TRBJ2-1; a weak D match, TRBD1 (5 bases). This CDR3 contains 13 residues. Germline CDR1 reads SGHTA; CDR2 reads FQGTGA. The V gene lost 2 bases and the J gene lost 6 bases, with 8 bases spanning the gap. The CDR3 bases that were read are TGTGCCAGCAGCTTATCCACAGGCAATGAG. Protein: CASSLSTGNE. The whole CDR3 protein is CASSLSTGNEQFF.

Ten or more counts support this clone. The read finishes 3 residues shy of the CDR3 end, and the germline J gene is used to complete it. V gene TRBV7-3 combines with J gene TRBJ2-3; 10 nucleotides line up with TRBD1. Germline V gene data show CDR1 as SGHTA and CDR2 as FQGTGA. V lost 5 bases and J lost 4; bases outside the gene matches: 3. The CDR3 is 14 residues long. The CDR3 DNA, read in part, is TGTGCCAGCAGCCTAGGACAGGGGGCAGATACG. As protein: CASSLGQGADT. The full CDR3 is CASSLGQGADTQYF.

This clone was counted a few times. Incomplete CDR3 DNA: TGCAGCGTTGACCTAGGAGGGGCCACTAATGAAAAA. Its protein product is CSVDLGGATNEK. The whole CDR3 sequence is CSVDLGGATNEKLFF. The chain recombines TRBV29-1 with TRBJ1-4; a weak D match, TRBD1 (5 bases). The read terminates 3 residues before the CDR3 end, so the remaining end is supplied by the germline J gene. The CDR3 covers 15 residues. Trimming took off 3 bases at V and 2 bases at J, with 13 bases between the two ends. In germline, CDR1 is SQVTM, CDR2 ANQGSEA.

The sample holds many counts of this clone. The read falls 3 residues short of the CDR3 end, and the missing part is taken from the germline J gene. The V gene is TRBV5-1, the J gene TRBJ2-7; 9 bases map to TRBD2. This CDR3 contains 16 residues. CDR1 is SGHRS, CDR2 YFSETQ, per germline. V dropped 3 bases and J dropped 0; count of bases not matched to a gene: 7. The CDR3 here is CASSYSSGAFSYEQYF. The sequenced part of the CDR3 DNA is TGCGCCAGCAGCTATTCTAGCGGGGCCTTCTCCTACGAG.

This clone showed up many times. The CDR3 spells CASSSTQGNEQYF. The part of the CDR3 DNA that was read is TGCGCCAGCAGCTCGACACAGGGGAACGAG. The genes are TRBV5-1 and TRBJ2-7, with 7 bases identical to TRBD1. The read falls 3 residues short of the CDR3 end, and the missing part is taken from the germline J gene. V shed 3 bases, J shed 5 bases, and the junction held 5 bases outside the gene matches. The CDR3 is 13 residues long. The germline gives CDR1 SGHRS, CDR2 YFSETQ.

This clone was recorded many times. The read comes to an end 3 residues before the CDR3 does, leaving the germline J gene to fill in the end. The chain joins TRBV19 to TRBJ1-6, with 7 bases identical to TRBD1. Per germline, CDR1 LNHDA and CDR2 SQIVND (reference sequence). CDR3 length equals 14 residues. V shed 5 bases, J shed 7 bases, and the junction held 5 bases outside the gene matches. CDR3 DNA, as far as it was read: TGTGCCAGTAGTTCCGGCAGGGGGAATTCACCC. Its protein product is CASSSGRGNSP. The full CDR3 sequence reads CASSSGRGNSPLHF. Based on the CDR3 plus reference TRBV19 and TRBJ1-6, the full variable domain is DGGITQSPKYLFRKEGQNVTLSCEQNLNHDAMYWYRQDPGQGLRLIYYSQIVNDFQKGDIAEGYSVSREKKESFPLTVTSAQKNPTAFYLCASSSGRGNSPLHFGNGTRLTVT.

This clone has at least ten counts. CDR3 in amino acids: CASSFRQMNTEAFF. The part of the CDR3 DNA that was read is TGTGCCAGCAGCTTCCGACAGATGAACACTGAA. The chain is built from TRBV7-9 and TRBJ1-1, with a possible D match to TRBD1 (5 bases). The CDR3 is cut off 3 residues early in the read; its end comes from the germline J gene. From germline, CDR1 is SEHNR and CDR2 FQNEAQ (reference sequence). V was pared by 3 bases and J by 0 bases, with 8 bases between. There are 14 residues in the CDR3.

This clone was counted a few times. With the read ending 3 residues before the CDR3 end, the germline J gene is used to fill in that end. The chain combines TRBV19 with TRBJ2-1, with 10 bases aligning to TRBD2. Germline V gene data show CDR1 as LNHDA and CDR2 as SQIVND (reference sequence). The CDR3 is made up of 15 amino acids. Unmatched junction bases numbered 10, after V lost 6 bases and J lost 8 bases. CDR3 region: CASSLLAGEVYEQFF. The DNA read from the CDR3 is TGTGCCAGTAGCTTGCTAGCGGGAGAGGTATATGAG.

Notes on this clone: Read sequence stops 3 residues before the CDR3 end, and the germline J gene provides the missing end. V usage is TRBV20-1 and J usage is TRBJ1-5; D is undetermined. This CDR3 contains 14 residues. V lost 1 base to trimming and J lost 4 bases, with 11 bases between them. CDR1 and CDR2 from the germline V gene are DFQATT and SNEGSKA (reference sequence). This chain's CDR3 is CSARVGFGNQPQHF. CDR3 DNA, as far as it was read: TGCAGTGCTAGAGTCGGGTTCGGAAATCAGCCC.

This clone showed up many times. Coverage ceases 3 residues before the CDR3 finishes, and the germline J gene fills in the end. The chain joins TRBV13 to TRBJ1-4; D remains ambiguous. The CDR3 is 14 amino acids. Trimming cost V 0 bases and J 4 bases, with 6 bases left between them. CDR1 and CDR2 from the germline V gene are PRHDT and FYEKMQ (reference sequence). CDR3 bases read: TGTGCCAGCAGCTTAGGCCAGAATAATGAAAAA. It specifies CASSLGQNNEK. The CDR3 as a whole reads CASSLGQNNEKLFF.

This clone showed up many times. The read terminates 3 residues before the CDR3 end, so the remaining end is supplied by the germline J gene. The chain links TRBV12-3 or TRBV12-4 to TRBJ2-5; perhaps TRBD1 as D (5 bases). The CDR3 consists of 14 residues. Trimming removed 3 bases at V and 5 bases at J, with 13 bases between. The CDR3 here is CASSFTGITETQYF. Incomplete CDR3 DNA: TGTGCCAGCAGTTTCACAGGAATCACGGAGACC.

This clone has a count of ten or more. The read falls 3 residues short of the CDR3 end, and the missing part is taken from the germline J gene. The gene calls are TRBV20-1 and TRBJ1-1; no clear D gene. Trimming shortened V by 2 bases and J by 7 bases, and 14 bases separated the two germline ends. CDR3 length: 13 residues. CDR1 and CDR2 from the germline V gene are DFQATT and SNEGSKA (reference sequence). CDR3 protein: CSARTITKGEAFF. The CDR3 bases that were read are TGCAGTGCTAGAACCATAACCAAAGGTGAA.

This clone was observed at least ten times. The sequence runs out 3 residues before the end of the CDR3; the remainder is reconstructed from the germline J gene. The V gene is TRBV5-1, the J gene TRBJ2-5, with D tentatively TRBD1 (5 bases). The CDR3 length is 11 residues. The V gene lost 3 bases and the J gene lost 7 bases, with 7 bases spanning the gap. Germline loops: CDR1 SGHRS, CDR2 YFSETQ. The DNA read from the CDR3 is TGCGCCAGCAGCTCCACAGGGACC. Its protein product is CASSSTGT. The entire CDR3 reads CASSSTGTQYF.